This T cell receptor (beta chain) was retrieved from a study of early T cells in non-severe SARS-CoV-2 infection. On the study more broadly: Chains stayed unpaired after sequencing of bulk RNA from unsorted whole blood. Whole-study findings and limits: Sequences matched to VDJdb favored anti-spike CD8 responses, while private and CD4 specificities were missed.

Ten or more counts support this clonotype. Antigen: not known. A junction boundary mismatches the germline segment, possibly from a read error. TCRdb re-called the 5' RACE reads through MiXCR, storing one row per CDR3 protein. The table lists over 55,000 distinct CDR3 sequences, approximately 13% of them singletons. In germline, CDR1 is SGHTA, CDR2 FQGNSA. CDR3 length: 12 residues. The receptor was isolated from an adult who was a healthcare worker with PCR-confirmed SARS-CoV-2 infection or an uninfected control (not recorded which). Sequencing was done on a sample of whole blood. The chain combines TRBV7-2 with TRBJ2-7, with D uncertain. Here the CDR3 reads CASSPNSYGQYF. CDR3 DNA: TGTGCCAGCAGCCCAAACTCCTACGGGCAGTACTTC.